Listed below are T cell receptor beta chains from one sample, sequenced in a study of blood T cell repertoires in COVID-19. Only in-frame clones appear in the TCRdb table, and some are missing; sequencing was by immunoSEQ multiplex PCR. The profile shows 200,000 to 300,000 clones, roughly 84% of them singletons. Sequencing was done on a sample of peripheral blood. The receptors were gathered from a man aged 55 to 70 with acute or convalescent COVID-19. Both conserved end residues are part of each CDR3. D genes are given only for firm matches.

J gene | V gene | D gene | CDR3 protein
TRBJ2-1 | TRBV7-6 | TRBD2 | CASSPGGLAGVHEQFF
TRBJ2-3 | TRBV5-1 | - | CASSSSGWHTDTQYF
TRBJ2-4 | TRBV18 | TRBD2 | CASSPPLAGGRKDIQYF
TRBJ2-1 | TRBV4-1 | - | CASSQVRVEGDEQFF
TRBJ2-7 | TRBV21-1 | - | CASSKGARSREEQYF
TRBJ2-1 | TRBV7-6 | - | CASRPNRDGGNEQFF
TRBJ1-2 | TRBV6-5 | - | CASSYSAQNYGYTF
TRBJ1-1 | TRBV20-1 | - | CSARDIPEAFF
TRBJ1-2 | TRBV6-6 | TRBD1 | CASRGTAFSGYTF
TRBJ1-4 | TRBV5-5 | - | CASSRSGATNEKLFF
TRBJ1-1 | TRBV27 | TRBD1 | CASSLYGGRQGSTEAFF
TRBJ1-1 | TRBV19 | TRBD1 | CASSIEGTASEAFF
TRBJ1-1 | TRBV2 | - | CASSDQVNTEAFF